This T cell receptor (beta chain) came from a study of control samples from healthy donors and cancer patients. The V gene's germline CDR1 is MNHNY and CDR2 SVGAGI (reference sequence). This CDR3 region has 14 residues. Trimming took off 6 bases at V and 4 bases at J, with 10 bases between the two ends. This clone came up once. Here immunoSEQ multiplex PCR was the method, and the copy in TCRdb shows in-frame clones only, minus some. Of 100,000 or so clones listed, around 82% are singletons. Material for sequencing was blood. This TCR came from a woman aged 60-75 years in good health. The gene calls are TRBV6-6 and TRBJ1-6; D unclear. The CDR3: CASRVTDYNSPLHF. The CDR3, as DNA: TGTGCCAGCAGGGTAACGGATTATAATTCACCCCTCCACTTT.